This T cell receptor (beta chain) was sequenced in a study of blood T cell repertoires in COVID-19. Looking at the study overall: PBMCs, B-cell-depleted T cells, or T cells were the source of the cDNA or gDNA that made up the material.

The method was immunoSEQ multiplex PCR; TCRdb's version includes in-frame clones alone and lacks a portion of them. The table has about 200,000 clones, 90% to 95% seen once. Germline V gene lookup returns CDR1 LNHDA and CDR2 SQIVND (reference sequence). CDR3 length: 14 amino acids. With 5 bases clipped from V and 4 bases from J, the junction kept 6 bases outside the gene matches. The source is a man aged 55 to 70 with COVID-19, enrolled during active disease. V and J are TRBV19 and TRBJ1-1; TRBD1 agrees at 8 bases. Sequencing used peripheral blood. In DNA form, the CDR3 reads TGTGCCAGTAGTGCCACAGGGGGATTCACTGAAGCTTTCTTT. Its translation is CASSATGGFTEAFF.